This T cell receptor (beta chain) originates from a study of blood T cells in healthy people across ages. The wider study: For every two T cells, template switching captured about one barcoded beta molecule.

General study points: Per million T cells, the diversity of TCR beta decreased roughly linearly as age advanced.

A second PCR of 7 to 11 cycles used a sample-barcoded 5' primer and a J-beta primer mix. TCRdb independently ran MiXCR on the 5' RACE reads; one entry per CDR3 protein. The profile shows more than 1.4 million distinct CDR3 sequences, roughly 40% of them singletons. The CDR3 has 12 residues. Germline V gives CDR1 DFQATT, CDR2 SNEGSKA (reference sequence). The sample holds one count of this clonotype. The antigen is not known. At one boundary the junction diverges from the germline segment, which might be a read error. The sequencing input was blood. The sequence was obtained from a woman aged 18-29 years in good health. V gene TRBV20-1 combines with J gene TRBJ2-1, with D unclear. In nucleotides, the CDR3 is TGCAGTGCTAGCGGTGCCTACAATGAGAAGTTCTTC. This encodes CSASGAYNEKFF.